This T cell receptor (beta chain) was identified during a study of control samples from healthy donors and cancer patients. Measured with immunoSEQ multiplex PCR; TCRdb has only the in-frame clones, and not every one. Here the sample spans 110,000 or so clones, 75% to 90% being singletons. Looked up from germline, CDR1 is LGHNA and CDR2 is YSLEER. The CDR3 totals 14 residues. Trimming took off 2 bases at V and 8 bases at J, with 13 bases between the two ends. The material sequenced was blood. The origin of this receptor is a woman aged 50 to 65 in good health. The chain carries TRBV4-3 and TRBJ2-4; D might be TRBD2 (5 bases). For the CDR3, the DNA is TGCGCCAGCAGCCAAAGAGGGAGCGGTGACATTCAGTACTTC. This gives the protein CASSQRGSGDIQYF.